These 17 T cell receptor beta chains originate from one sample sequenced in a study of hypomethylating agent response in myelodysplastic syndrome (dated by TCRdb to the early 2020s). The library was made by the immunoSEQ multiplex PCR assay. Held by TCRdb, this immuneACCESS table contains in-frame sequences only and omits some clones. Under half of the omission traces to an unresolved V gene where checked; the cause of the rest is unknown. Within this sample are over 1,500 clones, with 65% to 90% of them counted one time only. Around 4.8% of the sample is held by the ten biggest clonotypes. The sequencing here drew on bone marrow, taken before or after starting hypomethylating agent treatment for myelodysplastic syndrome (not recorded which). The receptor source for this set is a human donor with myelodysplastic syndrome.

On this clone: An end of the junction differs from the germline gene, which may be a read error. V usage is TRBV5-1 and J usage is TRBJ2-5, with D unclear. CDR3 length equals 14 residues. Germline V gene data show CDR1 as SGHRS and CDR2 as YFSETQ. The CDR3 loop is CASSLGSDQATQYF. The CDR3 region has the DNA TGCGCCAGCAGCTTGGGCTCAGACCAAGCGACCCAGTACTTC.

The rearrangement links TRBV5-3 to TRBJ2-5; D not certain. TRBV5-3 is flagged as an ORF with uncertain function. The CDR3 sequence is 11 residues long. The V end was cut by 4 bases, the J end by 2 bases, with 3 bases between. Here the CDR3 reads CARSVQETQYF. For the CDR3, the DNA is TGTGCCAGAAGCGTGCAAGAGACCCAGTACTTC.

This chain joins TRBV19 and TRBJ2-3; D is tentatively TRBD1 or TRBD2 (7 bases each). Germline V lookup: CDR1 LNHDA, CDR2 SQIVND (reference sequence). Trimming left V 6 bases short and J 7 bases short, with 14 bases between. CDR3 length: 13 amino acids. Here the CDR3 DNA reads TGTGCCAGTAGGCAGGGGGGGATTCATACGCAGTATTTT. As protein: CASRQGGIHTQYF. The full variable domain, in which reference TRBV19 and TRBJ2-3 provide the parts outside the CDR3, is DGGITQSPKYLFRKEGQNVTLSCEQNLNHDAMYWYRQDPGQGLRLIYYSQIVNDFQKGDIAEGYSVSREKKESFPLTVTSAQKNPTAFYLCASRQGGIHTQYFGPGTRLTVL.

A few counts support this clone. The chain couples TRBV14 to TRBJ1-2, with D possibly TRBD1 on 5 matching bases. Germline assignment: CDR1 SGHDN and CDR2 FVKESK. This CDR3 has 13 amino acids. V was trimmed by 1 base and J by 6 bases, leaving 9 bases between them. The chain's CDR3 is CASSQGGADGYTF. In DNA form, the CDR3 reads TGTGCCAGCAGCCAAGGCGGGGCCGATGGCTACACCTTC.

The V gene is TRBV19, the J gene TRBJ2-7, with 7 bases identical to TRBD1. V trimming: 3 bases; J trimming: 1 base; junction bases outside the gene matches: 3. Per germline, CDR1 LNHDA and CDR2 SQIVND (reference sequence). The CDR3 extends over 14 amino acids. CDR3: CASSITGQSYEQYF. The CDR3 coding sequence is TGTGCCAGTAGTATTACGGGACAGTCCTACGAGCAGTACTTC.

The V gene is TRBV6-1, the J gene TRBJ1-6, with D maybe TRBD1 (5 bases). V lost 0 bases, J lost 7 bases, and 13 bases lay in between. The germline CDR1 and CDR2 sequences are MNHNS and SASEGT. The CDR3 extends over 16 amino acids. Here the CDR3 DNA reads TGTGCCAGCAGTGAAGCTGGTCAGTGGGGCAATTCACCCCTCCACTTT. It translates to CASSEAGQWGNSPLHF.

This clone was counted a few times. The chain joins TRBV5-5 to TRBJ1-2; D remains ambiguous. V dropped 0 bases and J dropped 6 bases, with 9 bases sitting between them. There are 13 residues in the CDR3. From germline, CDR1 is SGHKS and CDR2 YYEKEE (reference sequence). CDR3 coding DNA: TGTGCCAGCAGCTTGGGGTTCCTAGATGGCTACACCTTC. Residues: CASSLGFLDGYTF. Looking up the rest from reference TRBV5-5 and TRBJ1-2 gives the full variable domain: DAGVTQSPTHLIKTRGQQVTLRCSPISGHKSVSWYQQVLGQGPQFIFQYYEKEERGRGNFPDRFSARQFPNYSSELNVNALLLGDSALYLCASSLGFLDGYTFGSGTRLTVV.

This chain uses TRBV2 with TRBJ2-1, with no clear D. V was trimmed by 8 bases and J by 9 bases, leaving 11 bases between them. CDR1 and CDR2 from the germline V gene are SNHLY and FYNNEI. The CDR3 covers 11 residues. In nucleotides, the CDR3 is TGTGCCAGCCAGGTTCAGCGTGAGCAGTTCTTC. Translated, it gives CASQVQREQFF.

This chain connects TRBV18 to TRBJ1-2; D call uncertain. Trimming took 3 bases from V and 1 from J, leaving 3 bases between them. CDR1 and CDR2 (germline): KGHSH, LQKENI. The CDR3 loop spans 12 amino acids. The CDR3: CASSPNNYGYTF. CDR3 DNA: TGTGCCAGCTCACCGAATAACTATGGCTACACCTTC.

This chain connects TRBV9 to TRBJ2-3, with 7 bases identical to TRBD2. CDR3 size: 15 residues. With 0 bases clipped from V and 1 base from J, the junction kept 2 bases outside the gene matches. Germline CDR1 is SGDLS and CDR2 is YYNGEE. CDR3 sequence reads: CASSVDAGGTDTQYF. The DNA of the CDR3 is TGTGCCAGCAGCGTAGACGCGGGGGGCACAGATACGCAGTATTTT.

V gene TRBV11-2 combines with J gene TRBJ2-1; maybe TRBD2 (5 bases). This CDR3 spans 16 amino acids. Trimming pared 6 bases from V and 4 bases from J, leaving 19 bases between. CDR1 is SGHAT and CDR2 is FQNNGV in the germline V gene. CDR3 residues: CASSSLRGSGYNEQFF. The CDR3 region has the DNA TGTGCCAGCAGTTCCCTACGAGGGAGCGGATACAATGAGCAGTTCTTC.

The chain uses TRBV5-1 and TRBJ2-2; 7 nucleotides agree with TRBD1. Germline CDR1 is SGHRS and CDR2 is YFSETQ. J was trimmed by 5 bases and V by 0 bases; bases with no gene match: 4. This CDR3 region has 15 residues. The CDR3 loop is CASSLDARGTGELFF. The DNA of the CDR3 is TGCGCCAGCAGCTTGGATGCCAGGGGGACCGGGGAGCTGTTTTTT.

Judged by abundance, this clone is large (0.1 to 1%). V gene TRBV15 combines with J gene TRBJ1-1; D is unresolved. Germline V gene lookup returns CDR1 LNHNV and CDR2 YYDKDF (reference sequence). V shed 5 bases and J shed 1 base, with 14 bases lying between them. The CDR3 is made up of 15 amino acids. The CDR3 coding sequence is TGTGCCACCAGCTTGCGACGGTCGGCGAACACTGAAGCTTTCTTT. Translation gives CATSLRRSANTEAFF.

The chain links TRBV7-8 to TRBJ2-3, with 11 positions matching TRBD2. J lost 5 bases, V lost 3 bases, and 7 bases had no gene match. The CDR3 spans 16 residues. Germline loops: CDR1 SGHVS, CDR2 FQNEAQ. The CDR3 region is CASSFSSGGAEDTQYF. CDR3 sequence (DNA): TGTGCCAGCAGCTTTAGTAGCGGGGGGGCCGAAGATACGCAGTATTTT. Variable domain in full (rest from reference TRBV7-8 and TRBJ2-3): GAGVSQSPRYKVAKRGQDVALRCDPISGHVSLFWYQQALGQGPEFLTYFQNEAQLDKSGLPSDRFFAERPEGSVSTLKIQRTQQEDSAVYLCASSFSSGGAEDTQYFGPGTRLTVL.

This clone turned up a few times. The V call is TRBV18, the J call TRBJ1-2; D unresolved. CDR1 KGHSH and CDR2 LQKENI come from the germline V gene. The CDR3 has 17 residues. V was cut by 4 bases and J by 3 bases, with 21 bases left in between. Here the CDR3 DNA reads TGTGCCAGCTCACTCCCTAAAAAACAGCAGGAGGACTATGGCTACACCTTC. Encoded protein: CASSLPKKQQEDYGYTF. The entire variable domain, with the rest obtained from reference TRBV18 and TRBJ1-2, is as follows: NAGVMQNPRHLVRRRGQEARLRCSPMKGHSHVYWYRQLPEEGLKFMVYLQKENIIDESGMPKERFSAEFPKEGPSILRIQQVVRGDSAAYFCASSLPKKQQEDYGYTFGSGTRLTVV.

V usage is TRBV10-3 and J usage is TRBJ1-3, with a tentative D call TRBD1 (5 bases). CDR3 length equals 13 residues. Germline values: CDR1 ENHRY, CDR2 SYGVKD. Trimming removed 10 bases from V and 4 bases from J, with 14 bases in between. The DNA for the CDR3 is TGTGCCACCGGACCCGGGGGAGGAAACACCATATATTTT. It translates to CATGPGGGNTIYF.

The chain recombines TRBV18 with TRBJ2-1; 10 bases line up with TRBD2. This CDR3 is 15 amino acids long. Germline assignment: CDR1 KGHSH and CDR2 LQKENI. J gave up 10 bases and V 5 bases, and 11 bases lay outside the gene matches. The CDR3 DNA is TGTGCCAGCTCAAGAACCCTAGCGGGAGTCGCGGAGCAGTTCTTC. The encoded protein is CASSRTLAGVAEQFF. Variable domain in full (rest from reference TRBV18 and TRBJ2-1): NAGVMQNPRHLVRRRGQEARLRCSPMKGHSHVYWYRQLPEEGLKFMVYLQKENIIDESGMPKERFSAEFPKEGPSILRIQQVVRGDSAAYFCASSRTLAGVAEQFFGPGTRLTVL.